The rows below give T cell receptor beta chains drawn from one sample of a study of blood T cell repertoires in COVID-19. Only in-frame clones appear in the TCRdb table, and some are missing; sequencing was by immunoSEQ multiplex PCR. This sample carries approximately 140,000 clones, over 80% of them seen once, and the ten largest clones take more than 9.5%. Material for sequencing was peripheral blood. These receptors were obtained from a man aged 40-49 years with active or convalescent COVID-19. Each CDR3 is given with its conserved first and last residue. A D gene is named only where the DNA matches it firmly. Size tells how often a clone was seen (once, few, many) or the class of an expanded clone, and some rows leave it out.

clone size: NA; V gene: TRBV21-1; D gene: NA; J gene: TRBJ2-1; CDR3 length: 16; CDR3 DNA: TGTGCCAGCAGCACCACTTTTTTCCCGGGTCCGAATGAGCAGTTCTTC; CDR3 protein: CASSTTFFPGPNEQFF
clone size: NA; V gene: TRBV6-5; D gene: NA; J gene: TRBJ1-2; CDR3 length: 14; CDR3 DNA: TGTGCCAGCAGTTCCCCTCCCAGGGATCATGGCTACACCTTC; CDR3 protein: CASSSPPRDHGYTF
clone size: few; V gene: TRBV3-1/TRBV3-2; D gene: NA; J gene: TRBJ2-5; CDR3 length: 14; CDR3 DNA: TGTGCCAGCAGCCAAGGGGGCTACCGAGAGACCCAGTACTTC; CDR3 protein: CASSQGGYRETQYF
clone size: NA; V gene: TRBV9; D gene: NA; J gene: TRBJ2-1; CDR3 length: 13; CDR3 DNA: TGTGCCAGCAGCCGGGATAGTTACAATGAGCAGTTCTTC; CDR3 protein: CASSRDSYNEQFF
clone size: NA; V gene: TRBV27; D gene: NA; J gene: TRBJ2-7; CDR3 length: 14; CDR3 DNA: TGTGCCAGCAGTTTATCCGGGTTTTCCTACGAGCAGTACTTC; CDR3 protein: CASSLSGFSYEQYF
clone size: NA; V gene: TRBV4-1; D gene: TRBD1; J gene: TRBJ1-3; CDR3 length: 14; CDR3 DNA: TGCGCCAGCAGCTTCGGACAGGCTGGAAACACCATATATTTT; CDR3 protein: CASSFGQAGNTIYF
clone size: NA; V gene: TRBV14; D gene: TRBD1; J gene: TRBJ1-2; CDR3 length: 13; CDR3 DNA: TGTGCCAGCAGCCTACAGGGGAACTATGGCTACACCTTC; CDR3 protein: CASSLQGNYGYTF
clone size: NA; V gene: TRBV12-5; D gene: TRBD1; J gene: TRBJ1-1; CDR3 length: 15; CDR3 DNA: TGTGCTAGTGGTTTGGGGGGGACAGGGAGGACTGAAGCTTTCTTT; CDR3 protein: CASGLGGTGRTEAFF
clone size: once; V gene: TRBV6-1; D gene: TRBD1; J gene: TRBJ1-3; CDR3 length: 13; CDR3 DNA: TGTGCCAGCAGTCAAACAGGGGGGAACACCATATATTTT; CDR3 protein: CASSQTGGNTIYF
clone size: NA; V gene: TRBV5-1; D gene: TRBD1; J gene: TRBJ2-2; CDR3 length: 16; CDR3 DNA: TGCGCCAGCAGCTCTGACAGGGGGCTTGTCACCGGGGAGCTGTTTTTT; CDR3 protein: CASSSDRGLVTGELFF
clone size: once; V gene: TRBV6-5; D gene: NA; J gene: TRBJ1-6; CDR3 length: 16; CDR3 DNA: TGTGCCAGCAGTTACTCTTCCGTGACATCTGATTCACCCCTCCACTTT; CDR3 protein: CASSYSSVTSDSPLHF
clone size: NA; V gene: TRBV3-1/TRBV3-2; D gene: NA; J gene: TRBJ2-7; CDR3 length: 15; CDR3 DNA: TGTGCCAGCAGCCAAGATAAAACAGGCAACTACGAGCAGTACTTC; CDR3 protein: CASSQDKTGNYEQYF
clone size: NA; V gene: TRBV12-5; D gene: NA; J gene: TRBJ1-1; CDR3 length: 13; CDR3 DNA: TGTGCTAGTGACGTAGGACAGCCCACTGAAGCTTTCTTT; CDR3 protein: CASDVGQPTEAFF
clone size: NA; V gene: TRBV18; D gene: NA; J gene: TRBJ1-1; CDR3 length: 14; CDR3 DNA: TGTGCCAGCTCACCTACAGCCACGAACACTGAAGCTTTCTTT; CDR3 protein: CASSPTATNTEAFF
clone size: NA; V gene: TRBV18; D gene: NA; J gene: TRBJ1-2; CDR3 length: 18; CDR3 DNA: TGTGCCAGCTCAGCCTCCTCAGGGCCCAACAACTTAAACTATGGCTACACCTTC; CDR3 protein: CASSASSGPNNLNYGYTF
clone size: NA; V gene: TRBV7-9; D gene: TRBD1; J gene: TRBJ2-3; CDR3 length: 18; CDR3 DNA: TGTGCCAGCAGCCTTAAAGGACAGGGGGGACCTAGCACAGATACGCAGTATTTT; CDR3 protein: CASSLKGQGGPSTDTQYF
clone size: NA; V gene: TRBV19; D gene: NA; J gene: TRBJ1-1; CDR3 length: 14; CDR3 DNA: TGTGCCAGTAGACCAGGACAGCTGAACACTGAAGCTTTCTTT; CDR3 protein: CASRPGQLNTEAFF
clone size: NA; V gene: TRBV9; D gene: TRBD2; J gene: TRBJ2-5; CDR3 length: 17; CDR3 DNA: TGTGCCAGCAGCGTAGTGGCTAGCGGGGGGGCCCGGGAGACCCAGTACTTC; CDR3 protein: CASSVVASGGARETQYF
clone size: few; V gene: TRBV4-1; D gene: TRBD2; J gene: TRBJ2-3; CDR3 length: 14; CDR3 DNA: TGCGCCAGCAGCCCTGGACTAGTGGACCGTACGCAGTATTTT; CDR3 protein: CASSPGLVDRTQYF
clone size: NA; V gene: TRBV24-1; D gene: TRBD1; J gene: TRBJ1-2; CDR3 length: 16; CDR3 DNA: TGTGCCACCAGTGATTCCGGGACAGGCAACATCTATGGCTACACCTTC; CDR3 protein: CATSDSGTGNIYGYTF
clone size: NA; V gene: TRBV20-1; D gene: NA; J gene: TRBJ2-7; CDR3 length: 10; CDR3 DNA: TGCAGTGCTAACGGTTACGAGCAGTACTTC; CDR3 protein: CSANGYEQYF
clone size: NA; V gene: TRBV15; D gene: TRBD2; J gene: TRBJ2-1; CDR3 length: 18; CDR3 DNA: TGTGCCACCAGCAGGGACTACTCTAGCGGGGGGGCTTACAATGAGCAGTTCTTC; CDR3 protein: CATSRDYSSGGAYNEQFF
clone size: NA; V gene: TRBV27; D gene: NA; J gene: TRBJ2-3; CDR3 length: 16; CDR3 DNA: TGTGCCAGCAGTCCCCGGACGGGATACGGCACAGATACGCAGTATTTT; CDR3 protein: CASSPRTGYGTDTQYF
clone size: NA; V gene: TRBV12-5; D gene: TRBD1; J gene: TRBJ1-1; CDR3 length: 15; CDR3 DNA: TGTGCTAGTGGCTCCGGGCCAGGGGGCATCACTGAAGCTTTCTTT; CDR3 protein: CASGSGPGGITEAFF
clone size: NA; V gene: TRBV4-2; D gene: NA; J gene: TRBJ2-5; CDR3 length: 15; CDR3 DNA: TGTGCCAGCAGCCAAGACTGGGCGGGGCAAGAGACCCAGTACTTC; CDR3 protein: CASSQDWAGQETQYF
clone size: NA; V gene: TRBV10-3; D gene: NA; J gene: TRBJ1-4; CDR3 length: 16; CDR3 DNA: TGTGCCATCAGCGTCCGGGAGCAAGGAACTAATGAAAAACTGTTTTTT; CDR3 protein: CAISVREQGTNEKLFF
clone size: few; V gene: TRBV6-5; D gene: NA; J gene: TRBJ2-1; CDR3 length: 15; CDR3 DNA: TGTGCCAGCAGTTCCGGTGGGGGGGGGCAGGGTGAGCAGTTCTTC; CDR3 protein: CASSSGGGGQGEQFF
clone size: few; V gene: TRBV7-9; D gene: TRBD1; J gene: TRBJ2-5; CDR3 length: 15; CDR3 DNA: TGTGCCAGCAGCATAATGACAGGGTGGGGAGAGACCCAGTACTTC; CDR3 protein: CASSIMTGWGETQYF
clone size: NA; V gene: TRBV3-1/TRBV3-2; D gene: TRBD2; J gene: TRBJ2-2; CDR3 length: 18; CDR3 DNA: TGTGCCAGCAGCCAAGGACTAGCGGGGGGGCAGGGCACCGGGGAGCTGTTTTTT; CDR3 protein: CASSQGLAGGQGTGELFF
clone size: NA; V gene: TRBV7-2; D gene: NA; J gene: TRBJ1-2; CDR3 length: 16; CDR3 DNA: TGTGCCAGCAGCCCCCTTGTAGTTCTGACAGGCCATGGCTACACCTTC; CDR3 protein: CASSPLVVLTGHGYTF
clone size: NA; V gene: TRBV18; D gene: NA; J gene: TRBJ1-4; CDR3 length: 14; CDR3 DNA: TGTGCCAGCTCACCCTGGACAGTTAATGAAAAACTGTTTTTT; CDR3 protein: CASSPWTVNEKLFF
clone size: NA; V gene: TRBV19; D gene: NA; J gene: TRBJ2-2; CDR3 length: 12; CDR3 DNA: TGTGCCAGTACCGCTCGGGCCGGGGAGCTGTTTTTT; CDR3 protein: CASTARAGELFF
clone size: NA; V gene: TRBV4-2; D gene: NA; J gene: TRBJ1-1; CDR3 length: 12; CDR3 DNA: TGTGCCAGCAGCCAAGGAGGGAATGAAGCTTTCTTT; CDR3 protein: CASSQGGNEAFF
clone size: NA; V gene: TRBV7-9; D gene: NA; J gene: TRBJ2-2; CDR3 length: 14; CDR3 DNA: TGTGCCAGCAGCTTACAGGGAAAAATCGGGGAGCTGTTTTTT; CDR3 protein: CASSLQGKIGELFF
clone size: once; V gene: TRBV12-3/TRBV12-4; D gene: NA; J gene: TRBJ1-2; CDR3 length: 13; CDR3 DNA: TGTGCCAGCACCACGGCGGGGCTAAGAGGCTACACCTTC; CDR3 protein: CASTTAGLRGYTF
clone size: NA; V gene: TRBV3-1/TRBV3-2; D gene: TRBD1; J gene: TRBJ1-5; CDR3 length: 15; CDR3 DNA: TGTGCCAGCAGCCACGGACAGGGTAGCAATCAGCCCCAGCATTTT; CDR3 protein: CASSHGQGSNQPQHF
clone size: NA; V gene: TRBV6-4; D gene: TRBD1; J gene: TRBJ1-6; CDR3 length: 15; CDR3 DNA: TGTGCCAGCAGAGCCCAGACAGGGAATGATTCACCCCTCCACTTT; CDR3 protein: CASRAQTGNDSPLHF
clone size: NA; V gene: TRBV12-3/TRBV12-4; D gene: NA; J gene: TRBJ2-7; CDR3 length: 12; CDR3 DNA: TGTGCCAGCCGGACAGACAACTACGAGCAGTACTTC; CDR3 protein: CASRTDNYEQYF
clone size: NA; V gene: TRBV10-2; D gene: NA; J gene: TRBJ2-7; CDR3 length: 15; CDR3 DNA: TGCGCCAGCAGTGAGTCCGGTAGGAGGGCCTACGAGCAGTACTTC; CDR3 protein: CASSESGRRAYEQYF
clone size: NA; V gene: TRBV5-5; D gene: NA; J gene: TRBJ2-5; CDR3 length: 14; CDR3 DNA: TGTGCCAGCAGCTTCGGGACTGGGCAAGAGACCCAGTACTTC; CDR3 protein: CASSFGTGQETQYF
clone size: NA; V gene: TRBV7-2; D gene: NA; J gene: TRBJ2-5; CDR3 length: 16; CDR3 DNA: TGTGCCAGCAGCCCCCATTCAGGGGAAACCCAAGAGACCCAGTACTTC; CDR3 protein: CASSPHSGETQETQYF
clone size: NA; V gene: TRBV7-3; D gene: TRBD2; J gene: TRBJ2-3; CDR3 length: 15; CDR3 DNA: TGTGCCAGCAGCTCACAGGGACTAGCGACAGATACGCAGTATTTT; CDR3 protein: CASSSQGLATDTQYF
clone size: once; V gene: TRBV5-4; D gene: TRBD2; J gene: TRBJ2-3; CDR3 length: 17; CDR3 DNA: TGTGCCAGCAGCTTTCCGGGACTAGCGGGCATCACAGATACGCAGTATTTT; CDR3 protein: CASSFPGLAGITDTQYF
clone size: NA; V gene: TRBV24-1; D gene: NA; J gene: TRBJ2-1; CDR3 length: 12; CDR3 DNA: TGTGCCACCAGGGACAGCAACAATGAGCAGTTCTTC; CDR3 protein: CATRDSNNEQFF
clone size: NA; V gene: TRBV6-5; D gene: NA; J gene: TRBJ2-5; CDR3 length: 12; CDR3 DNA: TGTGCCACAACAGGGCTAGGGGAGACCCAGTACTTC; CDR3 protein: CATTGLGETQYF
clone size: NA; V gene: TRBV28; D gene: NA; J gene: TRBJ1-6; CDR3 length: 14; CDR3 DNA: TGTGCCAGCAGTTTATGGCAGGGAAGGTCACCCCTCCACTTT; CDR3 protein: CASSLWQGRSPLHF
clone size: NA; V gene: TRBV2; D gene: NA; J gene: TRBJ1-1; CDR3 length: 15; CDR3 DNA: TGTGCCAGCAGTGAATTAGATGTTATGAACACTGAAGCTTTCTTT; CDR3 protein: CASSELDVMNTEAFF
clone size: NA; V gene: TRBV5-1; D gene: TRBD1; J gene: TRBJ2-7; CDR3 length: 14; CDR3 DNA: TGCGCCAGCAGCACCGGACAGGGAACCTACGAGCAGTACTTC; CDR3 protein: CASSTGQGTYEQYF
clone size: NA; V gene: TRBV19; D gene: TRBD1; J gene: TRBJ2-3; CDR3 length: 17; CDR3 DNA: TGTGCCAGTAGTATAGATCGGACAGGGAGCCCCACAGATACGCAGTATTTT; CDR3 protein: CASSIDRTGSPTDTQYF